This T cell receptor (beta chain) was retrieved from a study of blood T cells in healthy people across ages. As for this clonotype: Its antigen remains unknown.

Germline V CDR1 and CDR2: DFQATT, SNEGSKA (reference sequence). The junction had 7 bases not matched to a gene; V was cut back by 3 bases and J by 5 bases. This CDR3 is built from 17 residues. Combining a sample-barcoded 5' primer with a J-beta primer mix, a second PCR ran for about 7 to 11 cycles. Each TCR beta cDNA got a 12-nucleotide random molecular identifier. Each CDR3 protein is one row after TCRdb ran MiXCR on the 5' RACE reads. The table has about 970,000 distinct CDR3 sequences, 51% seen once. General study findings and limits: Getting older went along with TCR beta diversity per million T cells dropping roughly linearly. Higher diversity, along with more naive CD4+ cells, distinguished long-lived donors from aged donors.

Donor samples were obtained from healthy Caucasian individuals from Russia, aged about 6 to 95. The gene calls are TRBV20-1 and TRBJ2-1; 16 bases are a match to TRBD2. The material sequenced was blood. The TCR originated in a woman in her sixties in good health. The CDR3 loop reads CSASGTSGRGIDNEQFF. The DNA for the CDR3 is TGCAGTGCTAGCGGGACTAGCGGGAGGGGGATAGACAATGAGCAGTTCTTC.